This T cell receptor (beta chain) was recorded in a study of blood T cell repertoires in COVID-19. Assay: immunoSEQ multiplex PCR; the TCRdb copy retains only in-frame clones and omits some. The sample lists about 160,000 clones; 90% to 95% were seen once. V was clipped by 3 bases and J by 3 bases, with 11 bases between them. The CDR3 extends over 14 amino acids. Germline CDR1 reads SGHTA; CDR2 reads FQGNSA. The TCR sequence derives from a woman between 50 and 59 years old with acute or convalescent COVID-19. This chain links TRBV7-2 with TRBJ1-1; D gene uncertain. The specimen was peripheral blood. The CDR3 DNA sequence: TGTGCCAGCAGCTTTATAGTACTGGACACTGAAGCTTTCTTT. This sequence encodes CASSFIVLDTEAFF. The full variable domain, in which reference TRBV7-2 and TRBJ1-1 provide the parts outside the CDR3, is GAGVSQSPSNKVTEKGKDVELRCDPISGHTALYWYRQSLGQGLEFLIYFQGNSAPDKSGLPSDRFSAERTGGSVSTLTIQRTQQEDSAVYLCASSFIVLDTEAFFGQGTRLTVV.